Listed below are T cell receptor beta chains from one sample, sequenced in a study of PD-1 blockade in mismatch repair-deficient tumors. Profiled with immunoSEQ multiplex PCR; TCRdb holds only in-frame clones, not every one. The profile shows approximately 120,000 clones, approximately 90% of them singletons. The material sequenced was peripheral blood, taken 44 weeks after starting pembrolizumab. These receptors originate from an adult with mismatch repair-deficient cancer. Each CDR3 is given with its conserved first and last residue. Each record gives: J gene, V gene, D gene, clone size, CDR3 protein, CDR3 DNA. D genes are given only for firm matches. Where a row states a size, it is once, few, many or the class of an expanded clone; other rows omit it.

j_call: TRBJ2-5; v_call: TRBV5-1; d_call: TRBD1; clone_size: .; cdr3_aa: CASSLGQRGETQYF; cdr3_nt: TGCGCCAGCAGCCTGGGACAGCGAGGGGAGACCCAGTACTTC
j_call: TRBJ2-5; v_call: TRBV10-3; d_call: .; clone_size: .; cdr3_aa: CAIRADAQETQYF; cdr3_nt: TGTGCCATCCGGGCGGATGCTCAAGAGACCCAGTACTTC
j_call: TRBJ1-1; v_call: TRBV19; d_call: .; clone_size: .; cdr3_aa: CASSNAGQRRGHTEAFF; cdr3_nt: TGTGCCAGTAGTAACGCCGGACAGCGACGGGGGCACACTGAAGCTTTCTTT
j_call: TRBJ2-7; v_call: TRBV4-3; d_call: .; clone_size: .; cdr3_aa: CASSKGVGYEQYF; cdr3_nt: TGCGCCAGCAGCAAGGGGGTGGGCTACGAGCAGTACTTC
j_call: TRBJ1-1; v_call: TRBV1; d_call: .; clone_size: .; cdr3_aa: CTSSQDPRNTEAFF; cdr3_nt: TGCACCAGCAGCCAAGACCCGCGGAACACTGAAGCTTTCTTT
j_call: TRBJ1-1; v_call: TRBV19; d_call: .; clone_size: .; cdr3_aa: CASSIGGGNTEAFF; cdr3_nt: TGTGCCAGTAGTATAGGAGGGGGGAACACTGAAGCTTTCTTT
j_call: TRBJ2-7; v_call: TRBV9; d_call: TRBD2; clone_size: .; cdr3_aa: CASSPSPRIAGEQYF; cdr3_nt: TGTGCCAGCAGCCCATCACCTAGGATAGCGGGCGAGCAGTACTTC
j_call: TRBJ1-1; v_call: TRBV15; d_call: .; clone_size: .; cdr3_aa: CATSRNCGGRKVNTEAFF; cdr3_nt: TGTGCCACCAGCAGAAATTGTGGGGGGAGAAAAGTGAACACTGAAGCTTTCTTT
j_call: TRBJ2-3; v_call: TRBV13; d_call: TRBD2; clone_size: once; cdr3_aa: CASSPPRLAGPPDTQYF; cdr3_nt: TGTGCCAGCAGCCCCCCTAGACTAGCGGGGCCCCCAGATACGCAGTATTTT
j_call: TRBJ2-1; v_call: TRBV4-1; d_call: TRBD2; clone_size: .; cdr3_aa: CASSQPGRALSYNEQFF; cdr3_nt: TGCGCCAGCAGCCAACCTGGGAGGGCCTTATCCTACAATGAGCAGTTCTTC
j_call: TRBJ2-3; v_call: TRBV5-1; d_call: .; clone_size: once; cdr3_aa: CASSLGLVFGAMQYF; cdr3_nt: TGCGCCAGCAGCTTGGGGCTCGTTTTTGGGGCTATGCAGTATTTT
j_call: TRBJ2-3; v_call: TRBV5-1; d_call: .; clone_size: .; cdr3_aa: CASSLGFTADTQYF; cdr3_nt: TGCGCCAGCAGCTTGGGTTTTACTGCAGATACGCAGTATTTT
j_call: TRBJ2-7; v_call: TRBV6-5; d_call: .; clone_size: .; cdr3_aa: CASSYSGTNYEQYF; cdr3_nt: TGTGCCAGCAGTTACTCGGGAACTAACTACGAGCAGTACTTC
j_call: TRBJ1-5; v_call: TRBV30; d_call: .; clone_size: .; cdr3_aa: CAWSVGGDQPQHF; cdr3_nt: TGTGCCTGGAGTGTCGGCGGGGATCAGCCCCAGCATTTT
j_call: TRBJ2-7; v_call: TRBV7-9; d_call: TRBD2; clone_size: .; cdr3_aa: CASSPSSGSAPYEQYF; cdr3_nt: TGTGCCAGCAGCCCATCTAGCGGGAGTGCCCCCTACGAGCAGTACTTC
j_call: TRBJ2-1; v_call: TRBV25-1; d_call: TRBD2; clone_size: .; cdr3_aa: CASSVGLAGSYNEQFF; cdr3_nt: TGTGCCAGCAGTGTAGGACTAGCGGGCTCCTACAATGAGCAGTTCTTC
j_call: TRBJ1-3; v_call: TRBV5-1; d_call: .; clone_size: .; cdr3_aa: CASSSGYRSGNTIYF; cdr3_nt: TGCGCCAGCAGCTCAGGGTATCGCTCTGGAAACACCATATATTTT
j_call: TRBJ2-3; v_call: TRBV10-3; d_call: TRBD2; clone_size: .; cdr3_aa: CAISGASGVSGDTQYF; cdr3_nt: TGTGCCATCAGTGGGGCTAGCGGGGTGAGTGGAGATACGCAGTATTTT
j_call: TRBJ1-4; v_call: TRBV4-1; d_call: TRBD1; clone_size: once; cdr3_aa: CASSRVQGTNEKLFF; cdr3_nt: TGCGCCAGCAGCCGCGTACAGGGGACTAATGAAAAACTGTTTTTT
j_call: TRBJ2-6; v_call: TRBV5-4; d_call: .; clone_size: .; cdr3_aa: CASSSLQSGANVLTF; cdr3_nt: TGTGCCAGCAGCTCCCTCCAGTCTGGGGCCAACGTCCTGACTTTC
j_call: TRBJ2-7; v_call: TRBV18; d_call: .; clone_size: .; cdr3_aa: CASSPLRDLGYEQYF; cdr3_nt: TGTGCCAGCTCACCACTTAGGGATCTAGGCTACGAGCAGTACTTC
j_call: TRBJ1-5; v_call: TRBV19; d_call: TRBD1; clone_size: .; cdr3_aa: CASSWTGANQPQHF; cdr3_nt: TGTGCCAGTAGTTGGACAGGGGCGAATCAGCCCCAGCATTTT
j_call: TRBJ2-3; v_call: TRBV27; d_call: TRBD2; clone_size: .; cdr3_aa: CASSLRLAGGPEDTQYF; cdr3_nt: TGTGCCAGCAGTTTGCGACTAGCGGGAGGGCCTGAAGATACGCAGTATTTT
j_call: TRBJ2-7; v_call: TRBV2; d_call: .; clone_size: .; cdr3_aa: CASRANVMQYF; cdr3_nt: TGTGCCAGCAGGGCGAACGTTATGCAGTACTTC